The 9 T cell receptor beta chains listed next were all sequenced from one sample in a study of CXCR3-negative and CXCR3-positive naive CD8 T cells (dated by TCRdb to between 2019 and 2020). The instrument was a NextSeq 550. The Human TCR Profiling Kit (MiLaboratory) was used to prepare UMI-labeled 5' RACE TRB cDNA libraries. The reads underwent TCRdb reprocessing, giving one record for each CDR3 protein sequence and no DNA. The sample's table lists a count of 100,000 to 150,000 distinct CDR3 sequences. About 0.48% of the sample lies in the top ten. The sequencing input was naive CXCR3- CD8+ T cells from blood. Reading the label with the study, this specimen's cell subset or site is: CD45RO-CCR7+CD27+CD95- naive CD8+ T cells lacking CXCR3 (TNR3-). The receptor set was obtained from a human donor in good health. Some clones in this sample may be carry-over from other donors' samples.

The J gene is TRBJ2-7, the V gene TRBV29-1; TCRdb returns TRBD2, unconfirmable since there is no DNA. CDR3 length: 14 amino acids. Germline-derived CDR1 and CDR2 are SQVTM and ANQGSEA. CDR3 amino acids: CSVVDREDWYEQYF.

The chain combines TRBV20-1 with TRBJ1-2; TCRdb's D call of TRBD1 is untestable without DNA. The CDR3 totals 13 residues. The V gene's germline CDR1 is DFQATT and CDR2 SNEGSKA (reference sequence). The CDR3 region is CSASSGQFYGYTF.

The chain combines TRBV20-1 with TRBJ2-7; TCRdb lists TRBD1, though no DNA is available to test this call. Germline V gene lookup returns CDR1 DFQATT and CDR2 SNEGSKA (reference sequence). This CDR3 comprises 16 residues. The chain's CDR3 is CSARDLAGDNSYEQYF.

The chain joins TRBV29-1 to TRBJ2-6; TCRdb's D call, TRBD1, is unchecked because there is no DNA. CDR3 size: 17 residues. Germline CDR1 SQVTM, CDR2 ANQGSEA. The CDR3 region is CSVLGGQGVAGANVLTF.

CDR3: CSVELFWGASEQYF. This chain uses TRBV29-1 with TRBJ2-7; the TCRdb call, TRBD1, lacks DNA for checking. The germline gives CDR1 SQVTM, CDR2 ANQGSEA. This CDR3 region has 14 residues.

This chain links TRBV18 with TRBJ2-1. This CDR3 is 12 amino acids long. The germline V gene has CDR1 KGHSH and CDR2 LQKENI. CDR3 residues: CASSPGKNEQFF.

V and J are TRBV11-3 and TRBJ2-1; TCRdb gives TRBD1 as the D gene, but with no DNA this cannot be confirmed. The CDR3 extends over 13 amino acids. Germline V gene lookup returns CDR1 SGHNT and CDR2 YENEEA. The CDR3 protein is CASSLRGHNEQFF. The variable domain in full, with the rest retrieved from reference TRBV11-3 and TRBJ2-1, is EAGVVQSPRYKIIEKKQPVAFWCNPISGHNTLYWYLQNLGQGPELLIRYENEEAVDDSQLPKDRFSAERLKGVDSTLKIQPAELGDSAVYLCASSLRGHNEQFFGPGTRLTVL.

V is TRBV4-1 and J is TRBJ1-2; TCRdb designates TRBD1, a call that cannot be tested without DNA. Germline CDR1 and CDR2: MGHRA and YSYEKL. The CDR3 spans 15 residues. The CDR3 reads CASSQDQSGAFGYTF.

This rearrangement joins TRBV29-1 to TRBJ2-4; TCRdb's assignment of TRBD2 cannot be checked, as there is no DNA. The CDR3 runs to 14 residues. Germline CDR1 reads SQVTM; CDR2 reads ANQGSEA. The CDR3 region is CSVVGREGRDIQYF.